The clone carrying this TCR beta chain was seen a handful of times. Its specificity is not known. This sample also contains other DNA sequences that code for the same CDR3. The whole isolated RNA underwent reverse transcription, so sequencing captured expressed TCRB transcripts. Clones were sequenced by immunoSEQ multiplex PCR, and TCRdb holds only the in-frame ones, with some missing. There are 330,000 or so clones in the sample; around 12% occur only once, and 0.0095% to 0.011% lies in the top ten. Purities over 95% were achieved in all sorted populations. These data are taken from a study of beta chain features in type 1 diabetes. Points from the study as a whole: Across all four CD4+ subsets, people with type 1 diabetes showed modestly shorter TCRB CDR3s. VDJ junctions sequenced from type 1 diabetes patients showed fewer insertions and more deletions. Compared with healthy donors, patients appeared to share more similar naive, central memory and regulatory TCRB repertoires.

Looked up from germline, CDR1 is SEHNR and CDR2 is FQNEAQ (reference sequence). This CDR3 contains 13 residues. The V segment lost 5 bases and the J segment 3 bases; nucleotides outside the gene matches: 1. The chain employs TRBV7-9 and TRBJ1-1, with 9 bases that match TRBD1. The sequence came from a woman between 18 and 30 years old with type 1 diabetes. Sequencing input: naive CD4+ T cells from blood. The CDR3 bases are TGTGCCAGCAGCCGGACAGGGGACACTGAAGCTTTCTTT. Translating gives CASSRTGDTEAFF.